The 8 T cell receptor beta chains reported below all come from one sample, sequenced in a study of cytotoxic CD8 clonotypes in ibrutinib-treated CLL. Repertoires were generated with immunoSEQ multiplex PCR, while TCRdb's copy carries only in-frame clones and drops some. Of about 50,000 clones in the sample, over 60% were seen once. The specimen comprised PBMCs, sampled after 12 months of ibrutinib treatment. The receptor source for this set is a human donor with chronic lymphocytic leukemia.

The rearrangement uses TRBV12-5 and TRBJ2-3, with D maybe TRBD1 (5 bases). The V and J ends lost 1 base and 1 base respectively, with 6 bases between them. In germline, CDR1 is LGHNT, CDR2 FRNRAP. The CDR3 loop spans 14 amino acids. CDR3 in amino acids: CASGLGTRTDTQYF. The CDR3, as DNA: TGTGCTAGTGGTTTGGGGACACGCACAGATACGCAGTATTTT.

This chain connects TRBV13 to TRBJ2-1, with 13 bases identical to TRBD2. The V gene's germline CDR1 is PRHDT and CDR2 FYEKMQ (reference sequence). V shed 3 bases and J 4 bases; nucleotides not matched to a gene: 3. CDR3 length equals 16 residues. This CDR3 is CASSLAGLAGYNEQFF. In DNA form, the CDR3 reads TGTGCCAGCAGCTTGGCGGGACTAGCGGGATACAATGAGCAGTTCTTC.

This chain uses TRBV28 with TRBJ2-7; no reliable D call. The CDR3 extends over 12 amino acids. Per the germline V gene, CDR1 is MDHEN and CDR2 is SYDVKM. Trimming shortened V by 5 bases and J by 2 bases, and 7 bases separated the two germline ends. The CDR3 loop is CASSPDTYEQYF. CDR3 sequence (DNA): TGTGCCAGCAGTCCAGACACCTACGAGCAGTACTTC.

Here the CDR3 reads CASSETPPSELFF. The CDR3 nucleotides are TGTGCCAGCAGTGAAACACCCCCAAGTGAGCTGTTTTTT. V usage is TRBV2 and J usage is TRBJ1-4; D gene ambiguous. Looked up from germline, CDR1 is SNHLY and CDR2 is FYNNEI. Trimming removed 2 bases from V and 14 bases from J, with 15 bases in between. The CDR3 totals 13 residues.

The chain is built from TRBV20-1 and TRBJ1-3; no clear D gene. Trimming left V 6 bases short and J 4 bases short, with 7 bases between. The CDR3 contains 11 residues. Germline V CDR1 and CDR2: DFQATT, SNEGSKA (reference sequence). For the CDR3, the DNA is TGCAGTGCCCCTCGGGGAAACACCATATATTTT. It encodes CSAPRGNTIYF.

V and J are TRBV27 and TRBJ2-1; the D gene is possibly TRBD2 (5 bases). CDR3 size: 14 residues. V gave up 8 bases and J gave up 3 bases, with 14 bases separating them. The germline V gene has CDR1 MNHEY and CDR2 SMNVEV (reference sequence). The CDR3 bases are TGTGCCAGCGGGTTCCAGCGGAGCTACAATGAGCAGTTCTTC. It translates to CASGFQRSYNEQFF.

The chain combines TRBV15 with TRBJ2-7; 10 nucleotides agree with TRBD1. This CDR3 is 15 amino acids long. Losses at the gene ends were 2 bases for V and 4 bases for J; bases not matched to a gene: 5. CDR1 and CDR2 (germline): LNHNV, YYDKDF (reference sequence). CDR3 in amino acids: CATSRTLGQGYEQYF. Written as DNA, the CDR3 is TGTGCCACCAGCAGAACTCTGGGACAGGGGTACGAGCAGTACTTC.

This clone came up many times. DNA for the CDR3: TGTGCCAGCAACCGGGACAGGGGGCCGAACTATGGCTACACCTTC. This codes for CASNRDRGPNYGYTF. J is TRBJ1-2 and V is TRBV7-8; 12 nucleotides line up with TRBD1. Germline V gives CDR1 SGHVS, CDR2 FQNEAQ. The CDR3 extends over 15 amino acids. Germline trimming cut 7 bases from V and 2 bases from J; bases unmatched to any gene: 5.